Described below is a single T cell receptor (beta chain) sequence and its context. This record comes from a study of shared clonotypes between healthy human individuals. The assay was carried out at the deep level. The method was immunoSEQ multiplex PCR; TCRdb's version includes in-frame clones alone and lacks a portion of them. Of around 2,000,000 clones in the sample, about 95% were seen once. Positive CCR7 selection of CD45RO-negative cells yielded the naive CD8 cells, and terminally differentiated effector memory CD45RA+ cells were excluded. The CDR3 runs to 14 residues. The germline V and J ends were trimmed by 4 bases and 3 bases, with 11 bases remaining between them. The V gene's germline CDR1 is MNHEY and CDR2 SVGAGI.

This chain links TRBV6-5 with TRBJ2-3, with D maybe TRBD1 (6 bases). This TCR was recovered from a man in his late teens or twenties in good health. The sequenced sample was naive CD8+ T cells sorted from blood. CDR3 sequence: CASSSLDSTDTQYF. CDR3 nucleotide sequence: TGTGCCAGCAGTTCCTTGGACAGTACAGATACGCAGTATTTT.